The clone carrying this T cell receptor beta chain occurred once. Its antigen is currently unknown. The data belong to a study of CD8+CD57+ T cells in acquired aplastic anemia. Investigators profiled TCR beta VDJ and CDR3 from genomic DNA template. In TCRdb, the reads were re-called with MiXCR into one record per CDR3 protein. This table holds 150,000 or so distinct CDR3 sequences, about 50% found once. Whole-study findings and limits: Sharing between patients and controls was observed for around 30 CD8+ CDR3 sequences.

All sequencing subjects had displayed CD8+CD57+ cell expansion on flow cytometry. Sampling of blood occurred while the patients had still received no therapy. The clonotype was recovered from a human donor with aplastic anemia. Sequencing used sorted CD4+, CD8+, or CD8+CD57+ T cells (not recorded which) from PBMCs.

The CDR3 nucleotides read TGTGCCAGCAGCCCCCTAGAAACCTACGAGCAGTACTTC. This translates into CASSPLETYEQYF. The J gene is TRBJ2-7, the V gene TRBV7-2; D remains unclear. The length of the CDR3 is 13 residues. Between the trimmed V and J ends, which lost 5 bases and 2 bases, there was a span of 10 bases. Germline V gene lookup returns CDR1 SGHTA and CDR2 FQGNSA. The variable domain in full, completed from reference TRBV7-2 and TRBJ2-7, reads GAGVSQSPSNKVTEKGKDVELRCDPISGHTALYWYRQSLGQGLEFLIYFQGNSAPDKSGLPSDRFSAERTGGSVSTLTIQRTQQEDSAVYLCASSPLETYEQYFGPGTRLTVT.